A single count supports the clone carrying this TCR beta chain. The CDR3 has 13 amino acids. Looked up from germline, CDR1 is LGHDT and CDR2 is YNNKEL (reference sequence). V shed 0 bases and J shed 7 bases, with 9 bases lying between them. Per the study methods: Scientists estimated how many nucleated cells there were by amplifying reference gene primers. TCRdb keeps only in-frame clones here, not all; method: immunoSEQ multiplex PCR. The V and J calls and clone size were taken over from that table, and D and trimming were inferred from the DNA. The table records some 150,000 clones, 65% to 90% of them present only once. This entry comes from a study of blood T cell repertoires in COVID-19. Study-level information: Samples taken during acute and convalescent COVID-19 were collected in the United States, Italy and Spain.

The chain carries TRBV3-1 (or the pseudogene TRBV3-2) and TRBJ1-1; D call uncertain. This receptor was identified in a man over 45 with acute or convalescent COVID-19. The sequenced sample consisted of peripheral blood. The CDR3 sequence: CASSQDLRVEAFF. The CDR3 DNA follows: TGTGCCAGCAGCCAAGACCTTCGGGTTGAAGCTTTCTTT.